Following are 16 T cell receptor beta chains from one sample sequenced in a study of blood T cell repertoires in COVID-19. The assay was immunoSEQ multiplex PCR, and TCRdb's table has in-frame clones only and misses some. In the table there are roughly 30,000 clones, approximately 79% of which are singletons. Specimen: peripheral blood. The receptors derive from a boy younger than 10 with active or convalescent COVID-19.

CDR3 in DNA: TGTGCCACCAGCAAAGTGGGGGGGGCGCGAGGGGCCCCTGGCCAGCCCCAGCATTTT. It is translated as CATSKVGGARGAPGQPQHF. The chain employs TRBV15 and TRBJ1-5; D may be TRBD1 (6 bases). The germline V gene has CDR1 LNHNV and CDR2 YYDKDF (reference sequence). The length of the CDR3 is 19 residues. V lost 4 bases and J 7 bases, leaving 29 bases between the germline ends.

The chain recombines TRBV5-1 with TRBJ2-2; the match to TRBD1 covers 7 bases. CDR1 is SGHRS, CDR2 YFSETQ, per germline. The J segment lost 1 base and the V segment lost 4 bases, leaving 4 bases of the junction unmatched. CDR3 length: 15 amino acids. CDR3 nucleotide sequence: TGCGCCAGCAGCCCGGACAGGAGGAACACCGGGGAGCTGTTTTTT. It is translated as CASSPDRRNTGELFF.

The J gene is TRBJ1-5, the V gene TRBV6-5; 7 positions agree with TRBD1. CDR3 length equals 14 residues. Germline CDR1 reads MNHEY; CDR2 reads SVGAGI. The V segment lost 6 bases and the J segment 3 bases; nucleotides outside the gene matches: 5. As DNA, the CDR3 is TGTGCCAGCAGACCTCAGGGGGACAATCAGCCCCAGCATTTT. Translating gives CASRPQGDNQPQHF.

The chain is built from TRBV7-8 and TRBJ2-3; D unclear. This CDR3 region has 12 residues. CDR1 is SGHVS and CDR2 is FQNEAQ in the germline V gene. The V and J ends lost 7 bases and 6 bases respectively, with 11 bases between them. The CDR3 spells CASTAVPDTQYF. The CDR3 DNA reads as TGTGCCAGCACGGCGGTACCGGATACGCAGTATTTT. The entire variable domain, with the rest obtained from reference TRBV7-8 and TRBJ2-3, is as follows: GAGVSQSPRYKVAKRGQDVALRCDPISGHVSLFWYQQALGQGPEFLTYFQNEAQLDKSGLPSDRFFAERPEGSVSTLKIQRTQQEDSAVYLCASTAVPDTQYFGPGTRLTVL.

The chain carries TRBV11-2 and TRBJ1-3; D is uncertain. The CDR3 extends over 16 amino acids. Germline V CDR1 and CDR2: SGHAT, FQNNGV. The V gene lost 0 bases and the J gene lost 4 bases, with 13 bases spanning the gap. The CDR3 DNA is TGTGCCAGCAGCTTAGATCAGGCAGCCAGGGGAAACACCATATATTTT. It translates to CASSLDQAARGNTIYF.

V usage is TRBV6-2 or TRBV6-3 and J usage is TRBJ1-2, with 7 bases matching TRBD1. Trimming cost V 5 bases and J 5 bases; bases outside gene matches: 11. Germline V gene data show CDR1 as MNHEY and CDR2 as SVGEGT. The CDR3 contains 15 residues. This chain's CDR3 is CASSLRGGRRYGYTF. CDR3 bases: TGTGCCAGCAGTCTACGAGGGGGCAGGAGGTATGGCTACACCTTC.

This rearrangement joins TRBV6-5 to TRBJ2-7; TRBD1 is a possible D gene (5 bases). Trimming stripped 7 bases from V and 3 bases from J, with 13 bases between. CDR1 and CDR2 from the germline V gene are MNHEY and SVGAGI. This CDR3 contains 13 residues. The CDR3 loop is CASTSRADYEQYF. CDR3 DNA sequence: TGTGCCAGCACCTCCAGGGCCGACTACGAGCAGTACTTC.

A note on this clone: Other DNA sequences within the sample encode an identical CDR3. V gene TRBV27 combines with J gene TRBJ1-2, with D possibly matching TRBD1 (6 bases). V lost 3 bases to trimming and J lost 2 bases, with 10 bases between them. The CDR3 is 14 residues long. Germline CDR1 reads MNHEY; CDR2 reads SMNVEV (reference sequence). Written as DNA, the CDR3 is TGTGCCAGCAGTTTCCGCCAGGGGAACTATGGCTACACCTTC. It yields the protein CASSFRQGNYGYTF.

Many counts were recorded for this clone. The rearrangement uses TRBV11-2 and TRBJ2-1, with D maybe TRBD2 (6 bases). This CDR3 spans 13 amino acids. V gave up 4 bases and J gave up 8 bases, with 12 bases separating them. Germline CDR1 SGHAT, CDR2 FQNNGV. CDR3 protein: CASSSTSLYEQFF. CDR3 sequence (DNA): TGTGCCAGCAGCTCTACTAGCTTGTATGAGCAGTTCTTC.

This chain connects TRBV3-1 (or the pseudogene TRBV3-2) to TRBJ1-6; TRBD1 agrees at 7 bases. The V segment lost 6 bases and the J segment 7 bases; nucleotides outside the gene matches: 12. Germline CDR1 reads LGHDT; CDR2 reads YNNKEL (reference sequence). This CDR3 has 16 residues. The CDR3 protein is CASSYGSTGPNSPLHF. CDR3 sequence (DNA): TGTGCCAGCAGTTACGGGTCGACAGGGCCCAATTCACCCCTCCACTTT.

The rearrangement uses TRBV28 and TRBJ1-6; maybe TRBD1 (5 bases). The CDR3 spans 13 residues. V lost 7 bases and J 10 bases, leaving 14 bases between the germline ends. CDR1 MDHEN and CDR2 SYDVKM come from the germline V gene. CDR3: CASTAGFGSPLHF. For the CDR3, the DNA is TGTGCCAGCACCGCAGGGTTTGGGTCACCCCTCCACTTT.

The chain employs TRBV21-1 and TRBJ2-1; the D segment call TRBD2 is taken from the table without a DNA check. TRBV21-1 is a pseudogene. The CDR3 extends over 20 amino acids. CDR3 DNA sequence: TGTGCCAGCAGCCAAAACTCGGGGGAAGCGAGCGGGGCAACCTACAATGAGCAGTTCTTC. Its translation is CASSQNSGEASGATYNEQFF.

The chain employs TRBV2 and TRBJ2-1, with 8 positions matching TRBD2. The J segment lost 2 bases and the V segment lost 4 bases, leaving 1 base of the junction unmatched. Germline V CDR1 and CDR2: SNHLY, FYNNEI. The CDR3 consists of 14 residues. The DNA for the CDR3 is TGTGCCAGCAGTGTTAGCGGGACCTACAATGAGCAGTTCTTC. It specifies CASSVSGTYNEQFF.

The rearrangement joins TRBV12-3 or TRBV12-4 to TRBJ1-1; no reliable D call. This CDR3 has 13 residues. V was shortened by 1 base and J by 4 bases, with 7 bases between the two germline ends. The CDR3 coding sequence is TGTGCCAGCAGTTTAGTCGGGAGCACTGAAGCTTTCTTT. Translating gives CASSLVGSTEAFF.

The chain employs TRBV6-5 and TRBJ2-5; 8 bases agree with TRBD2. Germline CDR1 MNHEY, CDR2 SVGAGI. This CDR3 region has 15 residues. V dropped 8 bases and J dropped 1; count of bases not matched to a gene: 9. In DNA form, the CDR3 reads TGTGCCAGCGGAGAACGGCGGGGGGCCCAAGAGACCCAGTACTTC. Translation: CASGERRGAQETQYF.

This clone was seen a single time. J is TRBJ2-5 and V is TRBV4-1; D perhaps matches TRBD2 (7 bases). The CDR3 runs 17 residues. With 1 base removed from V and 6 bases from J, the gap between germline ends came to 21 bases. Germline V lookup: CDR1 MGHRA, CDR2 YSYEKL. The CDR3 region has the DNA TGCGCCAGCAGCCAAGGGTGGGCCGGGGGGACAACACAGACCCAGTACTTC. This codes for CASSQGWAGGTTQTQYF.